This T cell receptor beta chain was retrieved from a study of somatic mutations in cytotoxic T cells in rheumatoid arthritis. This CDR3 contains 17 residues. Per the germline V gene, CDR1 is MGHRA and CDR2 is YSYEKL. Trimming stripped 2 bases from V and 2 bases from J, with 18 bases between. The data were produced by immunoSEQ multiplex PCR, yet TCRdb's version contains in-frame clones alone and is incomplete. Altogether approximately 25,000 clones are present, over 65% being singletons, with the ten largest covering around 10%. Sequencing was carried out using CD8+ T cells sorted from blood. This sequence joins TRBV4-1 and TRBJ2-5, with a tentative D call TRBD1 (6 bases). This receptor was taken from a woman in her late teens or twenties in good health. CDR3 amino acids: CASSQKPPGESQETQYF. CDR3 nucleotides: TGCGCCAGCAGCCAAAAACCCCCAGGGGAGAGTCAAGAGACCCAGTACTTC.